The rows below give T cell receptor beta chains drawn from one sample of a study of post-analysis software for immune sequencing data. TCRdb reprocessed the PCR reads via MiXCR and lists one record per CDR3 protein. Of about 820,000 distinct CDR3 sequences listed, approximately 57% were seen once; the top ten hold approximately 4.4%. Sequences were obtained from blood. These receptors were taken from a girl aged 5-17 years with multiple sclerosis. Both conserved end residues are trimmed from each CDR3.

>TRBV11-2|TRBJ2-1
ASSFNTRGLNYNEQF
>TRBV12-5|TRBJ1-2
ASGLGQGRLDYGYT
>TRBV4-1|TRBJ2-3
ASSPTPTGGYTDTQY
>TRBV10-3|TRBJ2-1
AISETVHMLSSYNEQF
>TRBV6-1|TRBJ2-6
ATPAGPYVLT
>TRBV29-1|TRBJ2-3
SAPDRVGDTQY
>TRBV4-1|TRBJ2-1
ASSQDRDWSYNEQF
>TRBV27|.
ASSGSGLAGGYEQY
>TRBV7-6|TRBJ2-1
ACSLLAAAYNEQF
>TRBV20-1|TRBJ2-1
SASPNLASGAENEQF
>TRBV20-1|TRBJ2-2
SARSIQNTGELF
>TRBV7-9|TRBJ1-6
ASSSEQGNYNSPLH
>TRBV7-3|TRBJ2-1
ASSLNVDWYNEQF
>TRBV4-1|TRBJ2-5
ASSHRTSGITAETQY
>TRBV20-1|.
SARAVMILDEQY
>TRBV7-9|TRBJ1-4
ASSSDRVKVKLF
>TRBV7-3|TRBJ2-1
ASSFYGTSYNEQF
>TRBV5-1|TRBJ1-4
ASSLGGPSTNEKLF
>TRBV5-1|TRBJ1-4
ASSHDREKLF
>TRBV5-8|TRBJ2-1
ASSLGGRTEQF
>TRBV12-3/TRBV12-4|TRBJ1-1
ASTSKGGNTEAF
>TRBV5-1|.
ASSSTTGVDEQY
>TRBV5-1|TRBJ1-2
ASSPDRASYT
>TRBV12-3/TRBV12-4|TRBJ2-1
ASTGNHVSNEQF
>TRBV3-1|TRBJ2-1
ASSQGAPVGSYNEQF
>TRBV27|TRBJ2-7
ASTQFRTGRGEQY
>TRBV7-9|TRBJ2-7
ASSLAFPSGLYEQY
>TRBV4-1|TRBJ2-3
ASSQDGPGGDTQY
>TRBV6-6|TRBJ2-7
ASSYSGPPVEQY
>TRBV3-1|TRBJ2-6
ASRGGSSGANVLT
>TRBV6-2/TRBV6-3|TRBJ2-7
ASSNLAVFSYEQY
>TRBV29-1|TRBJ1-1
SVVGLEAF
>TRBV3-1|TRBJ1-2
ASNRNGRGYT
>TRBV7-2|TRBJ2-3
ASSFVSTDTQY
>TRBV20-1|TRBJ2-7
SARIAGAAYEQY
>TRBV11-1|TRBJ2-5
ASSFRLAVPETQY
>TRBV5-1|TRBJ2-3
ASSSETVTDTQY
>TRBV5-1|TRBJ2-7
ASKGRNSYEQY
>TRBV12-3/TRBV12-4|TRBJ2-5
ASSFRQGGYQETQY
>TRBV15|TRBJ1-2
ATSRDRWSIGYT
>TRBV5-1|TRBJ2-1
ASSLGETIYNEQF
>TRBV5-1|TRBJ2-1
ASSYWGTGKHNEQF
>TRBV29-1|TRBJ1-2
SVVGLSGYGCT
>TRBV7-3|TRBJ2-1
ASSSSASSYNEQF
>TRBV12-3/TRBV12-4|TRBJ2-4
ASSPQGSKNIQY
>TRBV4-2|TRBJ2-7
ASSPGTGVHEQY
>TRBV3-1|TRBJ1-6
ASSLNGGLDRGSPLH
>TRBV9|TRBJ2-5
ASSVDGRREETQY
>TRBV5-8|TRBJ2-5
ASSLVGPTETQY
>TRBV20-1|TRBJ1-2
SAVFQGRDGYT
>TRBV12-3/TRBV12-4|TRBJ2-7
ASYGAYEQY
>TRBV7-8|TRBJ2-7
ASSLGPTASTSYEQY